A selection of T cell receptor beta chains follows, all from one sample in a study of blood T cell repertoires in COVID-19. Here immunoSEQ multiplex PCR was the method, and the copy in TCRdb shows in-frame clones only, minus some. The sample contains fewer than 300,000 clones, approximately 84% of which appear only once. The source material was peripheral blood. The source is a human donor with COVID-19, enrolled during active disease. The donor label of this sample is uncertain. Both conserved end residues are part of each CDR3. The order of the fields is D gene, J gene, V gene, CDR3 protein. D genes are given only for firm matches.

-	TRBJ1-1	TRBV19	CASSIDWSDIQEAFF
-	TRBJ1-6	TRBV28	CASSSNSPLHF
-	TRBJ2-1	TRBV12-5	CASGLGGEATYNEQFF
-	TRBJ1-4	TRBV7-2	CASRPPGGDEKLFF
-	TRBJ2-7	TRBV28	CASSLGQTYFYEQYF
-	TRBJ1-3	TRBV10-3	CAIRGGTFSGNTIYF
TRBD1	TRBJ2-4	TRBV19	CASSIQLGTVGNIQYF
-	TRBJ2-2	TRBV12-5	CASGLVRWGLTGELFF
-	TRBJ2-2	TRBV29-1	CSVVGPANTGELFF
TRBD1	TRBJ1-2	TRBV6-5	CASSYQGQGYGYTF
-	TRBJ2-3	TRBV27	CASSQAQDTQYF
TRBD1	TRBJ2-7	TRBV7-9	CASSLGQGGHEQYF
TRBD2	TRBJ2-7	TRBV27	CASSATSGRREQYF
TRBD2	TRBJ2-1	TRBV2	CASSGGTSGGYNEQFF
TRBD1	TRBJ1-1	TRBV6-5	CASTQGGGFTEAFF
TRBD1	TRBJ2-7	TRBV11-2	CASSLNWGRTGQPYEQYF
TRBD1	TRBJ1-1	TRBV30	CAWSRNRGGTEAFF
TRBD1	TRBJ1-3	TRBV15	CATSRGQGATIYF
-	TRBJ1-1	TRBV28	CASSLQGNTEAFF
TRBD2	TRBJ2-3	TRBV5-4	CASSLGGGTISTDTQYF
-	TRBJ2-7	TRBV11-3	CASSLGPSQDEQYF
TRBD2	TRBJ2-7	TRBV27	CASSWRLAGGEQYF
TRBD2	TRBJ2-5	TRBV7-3	CASSSQAGLETQYF
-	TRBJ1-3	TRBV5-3	CARSLSTGLLPPNSGNTIYF